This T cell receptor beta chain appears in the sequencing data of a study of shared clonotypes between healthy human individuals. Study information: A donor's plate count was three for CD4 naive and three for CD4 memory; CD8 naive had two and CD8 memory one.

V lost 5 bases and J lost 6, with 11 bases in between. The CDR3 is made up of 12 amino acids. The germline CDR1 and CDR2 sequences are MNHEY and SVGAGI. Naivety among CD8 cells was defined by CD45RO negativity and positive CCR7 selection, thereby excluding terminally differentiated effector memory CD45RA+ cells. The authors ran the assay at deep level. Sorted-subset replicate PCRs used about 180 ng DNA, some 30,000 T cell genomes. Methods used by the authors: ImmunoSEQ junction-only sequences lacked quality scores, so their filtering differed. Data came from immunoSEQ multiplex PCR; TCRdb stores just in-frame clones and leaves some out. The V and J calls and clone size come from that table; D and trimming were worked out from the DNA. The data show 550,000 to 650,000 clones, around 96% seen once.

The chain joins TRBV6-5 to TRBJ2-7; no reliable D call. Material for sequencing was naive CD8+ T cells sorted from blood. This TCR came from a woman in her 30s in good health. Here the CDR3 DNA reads TGTGCCAGCAGTCCCCCTAATGCCGAGCAGTACTTC. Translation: CASSPPNAEQYF.